Each of the 22 T cell receptor beta chains below was sequenced from the same sample in a study of multiple sclerosis patients with progressive multifocal leukoencephalopathy. Sequencing used immunoSEQ multiplex PCR; TCRdb keeps in-frame clones, though not all of them. The sample includes approximately 28,000 clones, approximately 86% of them seen just once. Time point denoted: time of PML onset. The sample in question was PBMCs, obtained from a patient treated with natalizumab. The receptors were gathered from a woman aged 40 to 50 with progressive multifocal leukoencephalopathy.

The chain carries TRBV30 and TRBJ2-7; 7 bases align to TRBD1. In germline, CDR1 is GTSNPN, CDR2 SVGIG (reference sequence). Losses at the gene ends were 4 bases for V and 2 bases for J; bases not matched to a gene: 8. This CDR3 has 14 amino acids. The CDR3 reads CAWIEPGQTYEQYF. The CDR3 DNA reads as TGTGCCTGGATCGAACCGGGACAGACCTACGAGCAGTACTTC.

This clone was seen a handful of times. The genes are TRBV5-1 and TRBJ2-2; the match to TRBD2 covers 11 bases. J was trimmed by 5 bases and V by 4 bases; bases with no gene match: 7. This CDR3 region has 16 residues. Looked up from germline, CDR1 is SGHRS and CDR2 is YFSETQ. CDR3 in DNA: TGCGCCAGCAGCCTGGGACTAGCGGAAGGGACCGGGGAGCTGTTTTTT. The encoded protein is CASSLGLAEGTGELFF.

V gene TRBV29-1 combines with J gene TRBJ1-1; maybe TRBD1 (6 bases). The CDR3 contains 14 residues. Trimming left V 0 bases short and J 6 bases short, with 14 bases between. The germline V gene has CDR1 SQVTM and CDR2 ANQGSEA. CDR3 coding DNA: TGCAGCGTTGAAGAGGGGGCCACACTCCCTGAAGCTTTCTTT. Translated: CSVEEGATLPEAFF.

The chain recombines TRBV11-3 with TRBJ2-2, with D tentatively TRBD1 or TRBD2 (5 bases each). From germline, CDR1 is SGHNT and CDR2 YENEEA. With 0 bases removed from V and 11 bases from J, the gap between germline ends came to 10 bases. The CDR3 is 13 amino acids. CDR3 nucleotide sequence: TGTGCCAGCAGCTTAGACCCGGGGCGTGAGCTGTTTTTT. This translates into CASSLDPGRELFF.

This rearrangement joins TRBV7-8 to TRBJ2-1; TRBD2 matches at 10 bases. CDR3 size: 15 residues. V lost 2 bases and J lost 8; bases outside the gene matches: 6. Germline loops: CDR1 SGHVS, CDR2 FQNEAQ. The DNA for the CDR3 is TGTGCCAGCAGCTTAATCCCGGGGACTAGCGATGAGCAGTTCTTC. Translated: CASSLIPGTSDEQFF.

CDR3 coding DNA: TGTGCCAGCAGCCTGGGGGCCAAAAACATTCAGTACTTC. It is translated as CASSLGAKNIQYF. The rearrangement uses TRBV11-2 and TRBJ2-4; D is unresolved. The germline CDR1 and CDR2 sequences are SGHAT and FQNNGV. The CDR3 covers 13 residues. V lost 5 bases and J lost 1, with 6 bases in between.

This clone appeared a single time. The chain employs TRBV4-1 and TRBJ2-3; D perhaps matches TRBD2 (5 bases). Trimming shortened V by 6 bases and J by 0 bases, and 13 bases separated the two germline ends. This CDR3 region has 15 residues. In germline, CDR1 is MGHRA, CDR2 YSYEKL. The CDR3 spells CASSSSALSTDTQYF. DNA for the CDR3: TGCGCCAGCAGTAGTAGCGCCCTTAGCACAGATACGCAGTATTTT.

The chain employs TRBV5-1 and TRBJ1-4, with 9 bases aligning to TRBD1. The V gene's germline CDR1 is SGHRS and CDR2 YFSETQ. Trimming at V came to 0 bases and at J to 10 bases, leaving 4 bases not matched to a gene. The CDR3 totals 14 residues. CDR3 in DNA: TGCGCCAGCAGCTTGGGACAGGGGGATCCAAAACTGTTTTTT. It encodes CASSLGQGDPKLFF.

This clone was counted once. The rearrangement uses TRBV7-8 and TRBJ2-5; perhaps TRBD2 as D (5 bases). V was cut by 7 bases and J by 5 bases, with 14 bases left in between. Germline assignment: CDR1 SGHVS and CDR2 FQNEAQ. The CDR3 consists of 13 residues. CDR3 coding DNA: TGTGCCAGCACCACGGGTAGCGTGGAGACCCAGTACTTC. Protein: CASTTGSVETQYF.

The rearrangement uses TRBV6-6 and TRBJ2-7; D remains unclear. Trimming removed 4 bases from V and 0 bases from J, with 13 bases in between. The CDR3 loop spans 15 amino acids. Germline-derived CDR1 and CDR2 are MNHNY and SVGAGI (reference sequence). Here the CDR3 reads CASSSAEVGSYEQYF. CDR3 nucleotides: TGTGCCAGCAGTTCCGCCGAAGTGGGCTCCTACGAGCAGTACTTC.

V gene TRBV5-1 combines with J gene TRBJ1-2; 9 bases line up with TRBD1. The CDR3 covers 13 residues. V shed 6 bases, J shed 2 bases, and the junction held 2 bases outside the gene matches. Germline values: CDR1 SGHRS, CDR2 YFSETQ. The CDR3 coding sequence is TGCGCCAGCACCGGACAGGGGAACTATGGCTACACCTTC. It codes for CASTGQGNYGYTF.

The CDR3, as DNA: TGTGCCAGCAGCTTAGAGGGGGGGACCTACAATGAGCAGTTCTTC. It encodes CASSLEGGTYNEQFF. This rearrangement joins TRBV7-9 to TRBJ2-1, with D tentatively TRBD2 (7 bases). CDR3 length equals 15 residues. Germline CDR1 reads SEHNR; CDR2 reads FQNEAQ (reference sequence). Trimming pared 1 base from V and 2 bases from J, leaving 9 bases between.

The chain has TRBV30 and TRBJ1-2; 10 positions match TRBD1. V lost 0 bases to trimming and J lost 7 bases; unmatched junction nucleotides: 5. Germline V gene lookup returns CDR1 GTSNPN and CDR2 SVGIG (reference sequence). This CDR3 comprises 14 residues. CDR3 sequence: CAWSVGQGVGGYTF. The DNA for the CDR3 is TGTGCCTGGAGTGTAGGACAGGGGGTGGGTGGCTACACCTTC.

This clone appeared a few times. This chain uses TRBV5-4 with TRBJ1-3; tentatively, D is TRBD1 (5 bases). The ends were cut back, 0 bases at V and 3 bases at J, with 7 bases in the middle. The CDR3 spans 14 residues. Germline CDR1 SGHNT, CDR2 YYREEE (reference sequence). CDR3 in amino acids: CASSLVGVGNTIYF. The CDR3 nucleotides read TGTGCCAGCAGCTTGGTAGGGGTTGGAAACACCATATATTTT.

V usage is TRBV27 and J usage is TRBJ1-5, with D unclear. V shed 4 bases and J shed 4 bases, with 8 bases lying between them. From germline, CDR1 is MNHEY and CDR2 SMNVEV (reference sequence). The CDR3 is 13 amino acids. The CDR3 sequence is CASSWGFNQPQHF. The CDR3 nucleotides are TGTGCCAGCAGTTGGGGTTTTAATCAGCCCCAGCATTTT.

The sample holds one count of this clone. This sequence joins TRBV30 and TRBJ2-5, with 10 bases fitting TRBD1. CDR3 size: 16 residues. Per germline, CDR1 GTSNPN and CDR2 SVGIG (reference sequence). Trimming took 4 bases from V and 1 from J; bases not matched to a gene: 9. The CDR3 DNA follows: TGTGCCTGGACCCGAGGGACAGGGGCTATCCAAGAGACCCAGTACTTC. This sequence encodes CAWTRGTGAIQETQYF.

The gene calls are TRBV4-3 and TRBJ2-7, with 8 bases identical to TRBD1. Germline V gene sequence: CDR1 LGHNA, CDR2 YSLEER. V was clipped by 3 bases and J by 7 bases; unmatched bases: 8. The CDR3 extends over 14 amino acids. This CDR3 reads CASSHETGGGEQYF. As DNA, the CDR3 is TGCGCCAGCAGCCACGAAACAGGGGGTGGTGAGCAGTACTTC.

The chain recombines TRBV5-4 with TRBJ1-5; D is perhaps TRBD1 (5 bases). The V end lost 3 bases, the J end lost 4 bases, and 14 bases lay between the germline ends. CDR3 length: 15 amino acids. Germline loops: CDR1 SGHNT, CDR2 YYREEE (reference sequence). CDR3 sequence: CASSYDRGRNQPQHF. CDR3 DNA sequence: TGTGCCAGCAGCTATGACCGGGGCCGAAATCAGCCCCAGCATTTT.

The chain employs TRBV30 and TRBJ2-1; weak D call: TRBD1 (6 bases). Germline values: CDR1 GTSNPN, CDR2 SVGIG (reference sequence). The V end lost 3 bases, the J end lost 11 bases, and 23 bases lay between the germline ends. This CDR3 spans 15 amino acids. The CDR3 sequence: CAWRAPDSNLGQQFF. CDR3 nucleotides: TGTGCCTGGAGGGCACCGGACAGCAACCTTGGTCAGCAGTTCTTC.

The chain uses TRBV4-2 and TRBJ2-3; tentatively, D is TRBD1 (5 bases). Trimming took off 0 bases at V and 5 bases at J, with 12 bases between the two ends. Germline assignment: CDR1 LGHNA and CDR2 YNFKEQ. This CDR3 contains 15 residues. The chain's CDR3 is CASSQDPQAKDTQYF. In DNA form, the CDR3 reads TGTGCCAGCAGCCAAGATCCACAGGCAAAAGATACGCAGTATTTT.

The rearrangement links TRBV27 to TRBJ2-7; 9 bases are shared with TRBD2. Trimming took 6 bases from V and 2 from J; bases not matched to a gene: 8. The CDR3 is 15 residues long. Germline loops: CDR1 MNHEY, CDR2 SMNVEV (reference sequence). CDR3 in DNA: TGTGCCAGCAGCAACGGGGCTAGCGGGGCCTACGAGCAGTACTTC. Protein product: CASSNGASGAYEQYF.

This chain links TRBV5-4 with TRBJ1-1; the D gene is possibly TRBD1 (5 bases). CDR3 length equals 14 residues. Trimming removed 5 bases at V and 1 base at J, with 12 bases between. Germline V CDR1 and CDR2: SGHNT, YYREEE (reference sequence). CDR3 DNA sequence: TGTGCCAGCAGTCCCGGGGGGAGGAACACTGAAGCTTTCTTT. This codes for CASSPGGRNTEAFF.